This T cell receptor beta chain came from a study of blood T cells in healthy people across ages. General study results and limits: The lack of PBMC sorting stopped any conclusive naive versus antigen-experienced comparison. There was no known CMV status for donors, so expanded clonotype changes were possibly confounded.

Comment on this clonotype: No antigen is known for it.

A second roughly 6 to 12 cycle PCR used barcoded and J-beta primers. Carrying 12 random nucleotides, a template-switch adaptor labeled each individual cDNA molecule. TCRdb passed the 5' RACE reads through MiXCR, listing each CDR3 protein once. The sample includes over a million distinct CDR3 sequences, around 25% of them seen just once. Germline CDR1 SEHNR, CDR2 FQNEAQ (reference sequence). The CDR3 totals 12 residues. The V and J ends lost 5 bases and 8 bases respectively, with 10 bases between them. The data also belong to a second study, concerning T cells of mothers and their children. Turning to that study: Clones that were microchimeric and persistent were not detected among T cells.

The sample taken for sequencing was blood. The TCR sequence derives from a girl aged 2 to 9 in good health. The chain recombines TRBV7-9 with TRBJ2-1; D ambiguous. CDR3 in amino acids: CASSPNGYEQFF. DNA of the CDR3: TGTGCCAGCAGCCCCAATGGCTATGAGCAGTTCTTC.